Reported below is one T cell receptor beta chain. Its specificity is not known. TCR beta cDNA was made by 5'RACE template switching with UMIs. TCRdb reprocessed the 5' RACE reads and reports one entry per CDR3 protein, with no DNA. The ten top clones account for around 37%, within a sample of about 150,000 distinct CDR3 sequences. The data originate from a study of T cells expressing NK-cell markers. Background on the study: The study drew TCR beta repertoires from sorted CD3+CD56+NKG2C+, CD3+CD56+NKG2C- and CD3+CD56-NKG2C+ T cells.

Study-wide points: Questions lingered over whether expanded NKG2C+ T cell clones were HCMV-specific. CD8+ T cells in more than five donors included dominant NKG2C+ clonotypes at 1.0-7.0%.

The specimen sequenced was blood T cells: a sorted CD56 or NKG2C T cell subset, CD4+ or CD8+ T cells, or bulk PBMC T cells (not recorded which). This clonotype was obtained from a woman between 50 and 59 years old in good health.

The CDR3 protein is CASSLTGLAGYNEQFF. V usage is TRBV5-5 and J usage is TRBJ2-1; checking the TCRdb D call of TRBD2 is not possible without DNA. The CDR3 is made up of 16 amino acids. Germline loops: CDR1 SGHKS, CDR2 YYEKEE (reference sequence).